This is a list of T cell receptor beta chains from one sample in a study of blood T cells in healthy people across ages. MiXCR, run by TCRdb on the 5' RACE reads, gives a single entry per CDR3 protein. Of some 1.1 million distinct CDR3 sequences listed, more than 30% are singletons. Sequenced sample: blood. These receptors were collected from a man in his late teens or twenties in good health. CDR3s include the opening cysteine and the closing phenylalanine or tryptophan. The D gene is left open where the match is weak. Some rows have no size entry. The others give once, few or many, or a class for an expanded clone.

d_call: .
j_call: TRBJ2-3
clone_size: once
v_call: TRBV7-2
cdr3_aa: CASSLLRQADTQYF
cdr3_nt: TGTGCCAGCAGCCTACTGAGACAAGCAGATACGCAGTATTTT

d_call: .
j_call: TRBJ2-1
clone_size: few
v_call: TRBV5-1
cdr3_aa: CASSLGGSVDEQFF
cdr3_nt: TGCGCCAGCAGCTTGGGGGGTAGCGTCGATGAGCAGTTCTTC

d_call: .
j_call: TRBJ2-2
clone_size: .
v_call: TRBV4-3
cdr3_aa: CASSQGMTGGEDTGELFF
cdr3_nt: TGCGCCAGCAGCCAAGGGATGACGGGGGGCGAGGACACCGGGGAGCTGTTTTTT

d_call: TRBD2
j_call: TRBJ2-1
clone_size: .
v_call: TRBV20-1
cdr3_aa: CSATRGGRDNEQFF
cdr3_nt: TGCAGTGCTACGCGGGGGGGCCGTGACAATGAGCAGTTCTTC

d_call: .
j_call: TRBJ2-3
clone_size: once
v_call: TRBV9
cdr3_aa: CAGSVEGSPSASTDTQYF
cdr3_nt: TGTGCCGGCAGCGTAGAAGGCAGCCCATCCGCTAGCACAGATACGCAGTATTTT

d_call: TRBD1
j_call: TRBJ2-1
clone_size: few
v_call: TRBV5-1
cdr3_aa: CASSSWDRFSSYNEQFF
cdr3_nt: TGCGCCAGCAGCTCGTGGGACAGATTTAGCTCCTACAATGAGCAGTTCTTC

d_call: TRBD2
j_call: TRBJ2-1
clone_size: .
v_call: TRBV9
cdr3_aa: CASSREAGGYNEQFF
cdr3_nt: TGTGCCAGCAGCCGAGAAGCGGGGGGGTACAATGAGCAGTTCTTC

d_call: .
j_call: TRBJ1-1
clone_size: few
v_call: TRBV4-3
cdr3_aa: CASSQVIGTEAFF
cdr3_nt: TGCGCCAGCAGCCAAGTAATAGGCACTGAAGCTTTCTTT

d_call: .
j_call: TRBJ1-1
clone_size: .
v_call: TRBV15
cdr3_aa: CATSRGAVNTEAFF
cdr3_nt: TGTGCCACCAGCAGAGGGGCGGTGAACACTGAAGCTTTCTTT

d_call: TRBD2
j_call: TRBJ2-1
clone_size: .
v_call: TRBV7-2
cdr3_aa: CASSLGGGTTYNEQFF
cdr3_nt: TGTGCCAGCAGCTTAGGGGGAGGGACTACATACAATGAGCAGTTCTTC

d_call: .
j_call: TRBJ2-3
clone_size: .
v_call: TRBV27
cdr3_aa: CASSDDRLADTQYF
cdr3_nt: TGTGCCAGCAGTGACGACAGATTGGCAGATACGCAGTATTTT

d_call: .
j_call: TRBJ1-1
clone_size: .
v_call: TRBV27
cdr3_aa: CASSLRGTYTEAFF
cdr3_nt: TGTGCCAGCAGTTTACGGGGGACCTACACTGAAGCTTTCTTT

d_call: .
j_call: TRBJ1-2
clone_size: .
v_call: TRBV27
cdr3_aa: CASSPRDFNYGYTF
cdr3_nt: TGTGCCAGCAGTCCCAGGGATTTTAACTATGGCTACACCTTC

d_call: .
j_call: TRBJ1-5
clone_size: .
v_call: TRBV28
cdr3_aa: CASSEGTVKQPPHF
cdr3_nt: TGTGCCAGCAGCGAAGGGACCGTAAAGCAGCCCCCGCATTTT

d_call: .
j_call: TRBJ2-5
clone_size: .
v_call: TRBV20-1
cdr3_aa: CSARGVGEQYF
cdr3_nt: TGCAGTGCTAGAGGGGTGGGGGAGCAGTACTTC

d_call: TRBD1
j_call: TRBJ2-7
clone_size: .
v_call: TRBV5-1
cdr3_aa: CAGSLARDRERPLSSYEQYF
cdr3_nt: TGCGCCGGCAGCTTGGCCCGGGACAGAGAGAGACCCCTTAGCTCCTACGAGCAGTACTTC

d_call: .
j_call: TRBJ2-2
clone_size: .
v_call: TRBV7-2
cdr3_aa: CASSATGTNTGGLFF
cdr3_nt: TGTGCCAGCAGCGCGACAGGCACGAACACCGGGGGGCTGTTTTTT

d_call: .
j_call: TRBJ1-4
clone_size: few
v_call: TRBV9
cdr3_aa: CASSGGRGNEKLFF
cdr3_nt: TGTGCCAGCAGCGGGGGGAGGGGCAATGAAAAACTGTTTTTT

d_call: .
j_call: TRBJ2-4
clone_size: .
v_call: TRBV12-3/TRBV12-4
cdr3_aa: CASNQQGAKNIQYF
cdr3_nt: TGTGCCAGCAACCAACAGGGAGCCAAAAACATTCAGTACTTC

d_call: .
j_call: TRBJ2-1
clone_size: once
v_call: TRBV28
cdr3_aa: CASSTPGQQFF
cdr3_nt: TGTGCCAGCAGTACTCCGGGACAGCAGTTCTTC

d_call: TRBD1
j_call: TRBJ2-5
clone_size: many
v_call: TRBV7-9
cdr3_aa: CASSTRDSFYQETQYF
cdr3_nt: TGTGCCAGCAGCACCCGGGACAGCTTTTACCAAGAGACCCAGTACTTC

d_call: .
j_call: TRBJ2-7
clone_size: .
v_call: TRBV6-1
cdr3_aa: CASSGDPTGREQYF
cdr3_nt: TGTGCCAGCAGTGGGGACCCAACAGGGCGCGAGCAGTACTTC

d_call: .
j_call: TRBJ2-1
clone_size: .
v_call: TRBV7-9
cdr3_aa: CASSFRDPYNEQFF
cdr3_nt: TGTGCCAGCAGCTTCCGGGACCCCTACAATGAGCAGTTCTTC

d_call: .
j_call: TRBJ2-3
clone_size: .
v_call: TRBV6-2/TRBV6-3
cdr3_aa: CASSDEGNPATDTQYF
cdr3_nt: TGTGCCAGCAGCGACGAGGGGAACCCGGCCACAGATACGCAGTATTTT

d_call: TRBD1
j_call: TRBJ2-7
clone_size: .
v_call: TRBV5-1
cdr3_aa: CASSPQTGDVDEQYF
cdr3_nt: TGCGCCAGCAGTCCCCAGACAGGGGACGTCGATGAGCAGTACTTC

d_call: .
j_call: TRBJ2-7
clone_size: .
v_call: TRBV4-3
cdr3_aa: CASSHNIGTYYEQYF
cdr3_nt: TGCGCCAGCAGCCACAACATCGGGACCTACTACGAGCAGTACTTC

d_call: .
j_call: TRBJ1-4
clone_size: .
v_call: TRBV6-1
cdr3_aa: CASSPVGGLGTKEKLFF
cdr3_nt: TGTGCCAGCAGTCCAGTCGGGGGTCTCGGAACTAAGGAAAAACTGTTTTTT

d_call: .
j_call: TRBJ2-3
clone_size: .
v_call: TRBV29-1
cdr3_aa: CSTRRGTDTQYF
cdr3_nt: TGCAGCACACGACGGGGCACAGATACGCAGTATTTT

d_call: .
j_call: TRBJ1-6
clone_size: .
v_call: TRBV20-1
cdr3_aa: CSARADRLNSPLHF
cdr3_nt: TGCAGTGCTAGGGCAGACAGGCTTAATTCACCCCTCCACTTT

d_call: TRBD1
j_call: TRBJ1-6
clone_size: .
v_call: TRBV27
cdr3_aa: CASSPTGVVISYNSPLHF
cdr3_nt: TGTGCCAGCAGTCCTACAGGGGTCGTAATCTCCTATAATTCACCCCTCCACTTT

d_call: .
j_call: TRBJ1-4
clone_size: .
v_call: TRBV20-1
cdr3_aa: CSAPDLPPYNEKLFF
cdr3_nt: TGCAGTGCTCCCGACTTGCCCCCTTATAATGAAAAACTGTTTTTT